The clone carrying this T cell receptor (beta chain) has only one observation. The target antigen is unknown. The data are from a study of T cell responses to AZD1222 COVID-19 vaccine. The study's findings and limits: Mostly white British, mostly female donors; authors suggested clonal diversity may be underestimated.

Libraries were prepared by immunoSEQ multiplex PCR; TCRdb keeps only in-frame clonotypes and omits some of them. The profile shows just under 85,000 clones, 86% of them singletons. Trimming took 3 bases from V and 7 from J, leaving 12 bases between them. The CDR3 sequence is 13 residues long. The specimen was peripheral blood, collected on day 0 of AZD1222 vaccination. The rearrangement uses TRBV12-3 or TRBV12-4 and TRBJ1-2, with D hard to call. This sequence was found in an adult in good health. The chain's CDR3 is CASSFRLVFGYTF. The CDR3 DNA reads TGTGCCAGCAGTTTCCGGTTGGTGTTTGGCTACACCTTC.